This TCR beta chain was recovered during a study of regulatory T cells in long-lasting Graves disease. As for the study in general: To qualify as persistent, Graves' disease required over 5 years of antithyroid drugs with positive TSH receptor antibodies. Findings and limits, study-wide: A greater number of public clonotypes (around 3,000) was shared by persistent patients than by new patients (over 900).

Described time point: persistent/refractory GD, antithyroid drugs over 5 years with positive TRAb. The TCR library was prepared using RNA isolated from PBMCs. This clonotype was seen ten or more times. Its antigen is not known. Libraries of TCR beta came from iRepertoire HTBI primers plus Arm-PCR of CDR3 regions. Via MiXCR, TCRdb re-called the multiplex PCR reads, giving one row per CDR3 protein. The profile shows around 400,000 distinct CDR3 sequences, around 20% of them singletons. Specimen: peripheral blood mononuclear cells (PBMCs), collected when the disease was refractory, from a patient treated with antithyroid drugs. This sequence was found in a female donor with Graves disease.

The CDR3 reads CAIRQGAERLSGELFF. CDR3 coding DNA: TGTGCCATTCGACAGGGGGCGGAACGACTTTCCGGGGAGCTGTTTTTT. This sequence joins TRBV2 and TRBJ2-2, with 10 bases identical to TRBD1. The CDR3 has 16 residues. V was pared by 10 bases and J by 6 bases, with 14 bases of the junction left unmatched. Germline assignment: CDR1 SNHLY and CDR2 FYNNEI. Full variable domain (rest looked up from reference TRBV2 and TRBJ2-2): EPEVTQTPSHQVTQMGQEVILRCVPISNHLYFYWYRQILGQKVEFLVSFYNNEISEKSEIFDDQFSVERPDGSNFTLKIRSTKLEDSAMYFCAIRQGAERLSGELFFGEGSRLTVL.